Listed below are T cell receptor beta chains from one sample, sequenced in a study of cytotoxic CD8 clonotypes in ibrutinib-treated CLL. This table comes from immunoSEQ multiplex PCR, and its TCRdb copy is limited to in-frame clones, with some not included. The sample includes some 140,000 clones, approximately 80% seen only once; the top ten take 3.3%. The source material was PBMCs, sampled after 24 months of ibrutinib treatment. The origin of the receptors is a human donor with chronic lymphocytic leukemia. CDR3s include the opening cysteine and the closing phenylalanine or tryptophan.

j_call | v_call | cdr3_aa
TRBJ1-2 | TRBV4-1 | CASSQDPTGGNYGYTF
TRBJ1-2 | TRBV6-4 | CASIRTGMRNYGYTF
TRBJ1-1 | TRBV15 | CATSRVLRTEAFF
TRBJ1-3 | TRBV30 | CAWSLGYSGNTIYF
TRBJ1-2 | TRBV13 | CASSSRDSYYGSYTF
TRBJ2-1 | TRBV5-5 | CASSFRFGGPGYNEQFF
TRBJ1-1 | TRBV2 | CASSDWADYTFF
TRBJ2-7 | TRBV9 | CASSTTGGAGYEQYF
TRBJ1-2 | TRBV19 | CASTLETGRANYGYTF
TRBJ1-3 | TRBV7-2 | CASSLGGPQSSGNTIYF
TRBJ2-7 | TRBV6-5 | CASRGTGLSYEQYF
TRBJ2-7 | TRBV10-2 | CASKDVSYEQYF